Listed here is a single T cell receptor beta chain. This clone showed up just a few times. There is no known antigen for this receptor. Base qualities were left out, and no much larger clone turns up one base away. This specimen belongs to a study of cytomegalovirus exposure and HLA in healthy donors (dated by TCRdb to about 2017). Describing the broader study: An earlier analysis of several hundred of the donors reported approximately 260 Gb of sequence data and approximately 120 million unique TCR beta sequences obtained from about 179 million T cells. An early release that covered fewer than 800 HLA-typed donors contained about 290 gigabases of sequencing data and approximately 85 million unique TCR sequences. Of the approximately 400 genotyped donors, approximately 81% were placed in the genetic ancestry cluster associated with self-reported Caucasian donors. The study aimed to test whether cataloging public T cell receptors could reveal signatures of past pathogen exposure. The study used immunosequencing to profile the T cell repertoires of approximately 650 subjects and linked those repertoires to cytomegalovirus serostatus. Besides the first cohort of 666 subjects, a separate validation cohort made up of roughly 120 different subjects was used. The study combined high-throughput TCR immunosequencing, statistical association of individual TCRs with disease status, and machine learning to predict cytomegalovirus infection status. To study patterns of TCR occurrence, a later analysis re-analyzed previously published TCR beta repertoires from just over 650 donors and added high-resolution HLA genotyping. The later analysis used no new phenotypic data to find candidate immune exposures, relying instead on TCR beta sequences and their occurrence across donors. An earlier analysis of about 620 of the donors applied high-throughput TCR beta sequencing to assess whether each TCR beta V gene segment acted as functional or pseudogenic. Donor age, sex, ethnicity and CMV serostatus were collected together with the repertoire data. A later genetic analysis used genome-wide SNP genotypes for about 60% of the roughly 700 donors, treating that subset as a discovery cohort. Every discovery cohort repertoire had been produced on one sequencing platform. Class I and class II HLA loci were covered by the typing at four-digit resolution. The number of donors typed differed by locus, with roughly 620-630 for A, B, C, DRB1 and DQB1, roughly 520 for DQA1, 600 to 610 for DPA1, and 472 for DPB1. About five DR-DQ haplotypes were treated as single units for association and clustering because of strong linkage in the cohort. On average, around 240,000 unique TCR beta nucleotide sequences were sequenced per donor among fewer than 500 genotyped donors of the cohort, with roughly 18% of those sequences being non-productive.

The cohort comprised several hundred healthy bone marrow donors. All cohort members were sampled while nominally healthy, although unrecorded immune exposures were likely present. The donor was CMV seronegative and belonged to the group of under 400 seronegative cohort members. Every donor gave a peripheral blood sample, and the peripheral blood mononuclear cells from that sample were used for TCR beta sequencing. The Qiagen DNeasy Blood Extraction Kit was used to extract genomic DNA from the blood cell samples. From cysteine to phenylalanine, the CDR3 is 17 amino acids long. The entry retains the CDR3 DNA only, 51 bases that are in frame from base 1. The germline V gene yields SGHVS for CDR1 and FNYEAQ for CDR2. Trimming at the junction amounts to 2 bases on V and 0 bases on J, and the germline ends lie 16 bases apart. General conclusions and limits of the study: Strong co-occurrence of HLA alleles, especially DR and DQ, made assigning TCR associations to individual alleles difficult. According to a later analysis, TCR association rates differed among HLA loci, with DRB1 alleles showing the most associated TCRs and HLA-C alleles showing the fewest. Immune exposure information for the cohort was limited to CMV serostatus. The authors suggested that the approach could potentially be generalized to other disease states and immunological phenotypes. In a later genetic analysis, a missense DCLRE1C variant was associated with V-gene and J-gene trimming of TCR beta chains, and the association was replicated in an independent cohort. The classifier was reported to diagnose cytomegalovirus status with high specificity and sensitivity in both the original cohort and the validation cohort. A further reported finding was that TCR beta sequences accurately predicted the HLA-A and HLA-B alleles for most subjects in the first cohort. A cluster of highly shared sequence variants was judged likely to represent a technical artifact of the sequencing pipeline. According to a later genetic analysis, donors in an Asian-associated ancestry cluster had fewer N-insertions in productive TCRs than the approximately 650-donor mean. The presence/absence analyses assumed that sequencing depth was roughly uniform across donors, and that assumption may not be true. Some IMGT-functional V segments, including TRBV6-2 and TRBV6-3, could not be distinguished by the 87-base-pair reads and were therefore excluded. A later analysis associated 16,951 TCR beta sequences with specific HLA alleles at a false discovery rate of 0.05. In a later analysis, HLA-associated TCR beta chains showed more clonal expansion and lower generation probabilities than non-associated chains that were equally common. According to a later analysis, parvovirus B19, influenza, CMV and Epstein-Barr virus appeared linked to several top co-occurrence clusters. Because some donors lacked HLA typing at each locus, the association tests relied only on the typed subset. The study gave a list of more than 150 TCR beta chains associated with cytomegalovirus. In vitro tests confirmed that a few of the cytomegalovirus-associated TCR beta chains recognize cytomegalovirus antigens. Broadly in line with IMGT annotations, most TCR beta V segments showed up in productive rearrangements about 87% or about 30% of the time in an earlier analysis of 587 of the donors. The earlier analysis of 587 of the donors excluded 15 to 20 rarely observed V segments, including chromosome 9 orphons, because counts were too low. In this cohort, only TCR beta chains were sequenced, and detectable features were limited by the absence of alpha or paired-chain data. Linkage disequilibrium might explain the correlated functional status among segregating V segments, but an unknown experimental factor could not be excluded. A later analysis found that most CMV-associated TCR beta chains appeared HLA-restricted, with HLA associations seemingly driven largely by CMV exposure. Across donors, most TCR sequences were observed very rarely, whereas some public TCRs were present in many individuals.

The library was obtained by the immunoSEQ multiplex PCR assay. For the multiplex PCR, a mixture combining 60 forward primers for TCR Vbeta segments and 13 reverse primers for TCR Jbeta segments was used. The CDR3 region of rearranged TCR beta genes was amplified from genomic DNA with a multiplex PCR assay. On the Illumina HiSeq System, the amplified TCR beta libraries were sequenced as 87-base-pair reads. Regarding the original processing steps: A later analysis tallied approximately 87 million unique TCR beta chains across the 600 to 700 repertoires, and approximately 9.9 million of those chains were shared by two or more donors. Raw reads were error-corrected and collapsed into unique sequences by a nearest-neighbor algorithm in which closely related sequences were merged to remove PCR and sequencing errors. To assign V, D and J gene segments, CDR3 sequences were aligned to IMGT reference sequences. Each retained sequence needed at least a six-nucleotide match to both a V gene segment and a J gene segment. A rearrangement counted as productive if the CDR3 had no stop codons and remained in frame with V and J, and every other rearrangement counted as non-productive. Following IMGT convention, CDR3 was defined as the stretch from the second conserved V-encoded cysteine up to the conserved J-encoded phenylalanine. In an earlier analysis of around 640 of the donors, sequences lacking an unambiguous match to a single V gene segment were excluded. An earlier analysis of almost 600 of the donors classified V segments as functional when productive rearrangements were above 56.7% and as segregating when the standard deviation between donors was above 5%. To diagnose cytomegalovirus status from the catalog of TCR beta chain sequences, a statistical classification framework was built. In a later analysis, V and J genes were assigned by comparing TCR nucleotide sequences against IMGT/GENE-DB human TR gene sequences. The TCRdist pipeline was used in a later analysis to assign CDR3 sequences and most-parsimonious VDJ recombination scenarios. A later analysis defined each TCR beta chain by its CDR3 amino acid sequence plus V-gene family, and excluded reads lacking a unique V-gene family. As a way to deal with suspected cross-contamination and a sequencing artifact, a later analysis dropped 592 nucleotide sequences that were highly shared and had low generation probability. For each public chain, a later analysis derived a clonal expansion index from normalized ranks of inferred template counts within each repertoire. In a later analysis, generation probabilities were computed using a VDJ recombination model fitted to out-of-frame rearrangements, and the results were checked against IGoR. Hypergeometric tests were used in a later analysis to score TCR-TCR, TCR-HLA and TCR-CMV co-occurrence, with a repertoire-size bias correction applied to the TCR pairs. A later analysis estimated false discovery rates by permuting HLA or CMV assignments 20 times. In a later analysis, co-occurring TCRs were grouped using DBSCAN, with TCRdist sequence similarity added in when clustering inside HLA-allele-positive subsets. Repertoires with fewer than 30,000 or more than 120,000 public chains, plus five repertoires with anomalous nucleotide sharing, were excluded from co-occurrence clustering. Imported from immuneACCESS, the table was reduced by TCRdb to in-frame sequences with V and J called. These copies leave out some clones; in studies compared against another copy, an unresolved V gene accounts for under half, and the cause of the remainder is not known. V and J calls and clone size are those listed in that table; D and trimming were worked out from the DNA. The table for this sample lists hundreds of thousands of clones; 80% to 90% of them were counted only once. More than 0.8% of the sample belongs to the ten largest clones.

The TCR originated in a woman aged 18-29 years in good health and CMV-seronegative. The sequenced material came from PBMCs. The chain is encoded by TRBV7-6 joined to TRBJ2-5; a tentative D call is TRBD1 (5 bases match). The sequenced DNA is TGTGCCAGCAGCTTAATACCTCCACAGGTATACCAAGAGACCCAGTACTTC. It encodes CASSLIPPQVYQETQYF.